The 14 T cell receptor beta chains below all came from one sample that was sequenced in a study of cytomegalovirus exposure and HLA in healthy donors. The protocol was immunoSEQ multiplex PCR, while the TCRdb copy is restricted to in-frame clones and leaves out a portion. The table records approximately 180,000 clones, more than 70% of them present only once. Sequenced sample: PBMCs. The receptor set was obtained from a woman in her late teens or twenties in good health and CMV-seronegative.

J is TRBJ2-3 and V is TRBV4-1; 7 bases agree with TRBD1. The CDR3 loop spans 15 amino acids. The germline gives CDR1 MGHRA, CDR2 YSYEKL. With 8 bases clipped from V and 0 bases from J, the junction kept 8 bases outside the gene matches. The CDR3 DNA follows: TGCGCCAGCGTAAGGGACAGTAAGAGCACAGATACGCAGTATTTT. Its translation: CASVRDSKSTDTQYF.

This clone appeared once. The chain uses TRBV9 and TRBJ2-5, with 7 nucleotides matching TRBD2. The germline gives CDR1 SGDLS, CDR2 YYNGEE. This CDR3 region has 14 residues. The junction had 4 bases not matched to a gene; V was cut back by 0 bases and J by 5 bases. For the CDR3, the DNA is TGTGCCAGCAGCGTAGGAACCGGGAGGGAGACCCAGTACTTC. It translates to CASSVGTGRETQYF.

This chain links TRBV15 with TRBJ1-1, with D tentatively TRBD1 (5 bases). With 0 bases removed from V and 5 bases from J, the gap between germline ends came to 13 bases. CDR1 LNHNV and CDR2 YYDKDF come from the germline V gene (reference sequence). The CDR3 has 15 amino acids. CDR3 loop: CATSRDEGVETEAFF. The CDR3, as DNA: TGTGCCACCAGCAGAGATGAAGGGGTAGAGACTGAAGCTTTCTTT.

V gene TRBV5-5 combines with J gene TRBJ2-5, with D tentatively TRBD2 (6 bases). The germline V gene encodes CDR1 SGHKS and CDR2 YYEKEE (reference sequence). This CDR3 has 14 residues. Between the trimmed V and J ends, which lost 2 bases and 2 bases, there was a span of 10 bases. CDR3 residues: CASSLPRGQETQYF. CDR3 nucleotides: TGTGCCAGCAGCTTACCGCGGGGACAAGAGACCCAGTACTTC.

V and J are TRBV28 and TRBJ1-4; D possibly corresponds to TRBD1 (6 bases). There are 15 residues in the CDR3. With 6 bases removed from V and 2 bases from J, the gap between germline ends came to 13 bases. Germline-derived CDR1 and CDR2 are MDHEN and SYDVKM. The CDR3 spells CASSEQGTTNEKLFF. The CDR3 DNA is TGTGCCAGCAGCGAACAGGGAACGACTAATGAAAAACTGTTTTTT.

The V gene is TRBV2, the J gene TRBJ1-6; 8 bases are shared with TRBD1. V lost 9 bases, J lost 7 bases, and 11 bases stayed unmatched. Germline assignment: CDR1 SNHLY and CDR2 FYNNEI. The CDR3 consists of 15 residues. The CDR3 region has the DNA TGTGCCAGGAGCCAGGGGGACAGGCAAAATTCACCCCTCCACTTT. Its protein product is CARSQGDRQNSPLHF.

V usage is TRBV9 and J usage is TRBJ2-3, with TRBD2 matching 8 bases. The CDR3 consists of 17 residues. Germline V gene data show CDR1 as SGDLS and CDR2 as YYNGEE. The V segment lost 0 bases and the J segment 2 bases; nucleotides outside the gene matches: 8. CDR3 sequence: CASSVVGGGRFTDTQYF. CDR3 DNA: TGTGCCAGCAGCGTAGTCGGGGGGGGCAGGTTCACAGATACGCAGTATTTT.

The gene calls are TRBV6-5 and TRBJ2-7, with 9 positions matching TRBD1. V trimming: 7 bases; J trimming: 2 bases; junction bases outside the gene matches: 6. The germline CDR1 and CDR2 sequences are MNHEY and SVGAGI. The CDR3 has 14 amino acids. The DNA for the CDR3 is TGTGCCAGCAAACCGACAGGGGGAACCTACGAGCAGTACTTC. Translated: CASKPTGGTYEQYF.

CDR3 region: CASSQEGTQGAVYEQYF. In DNA, the CDR3 is TGCGCCAGCAGCCAAGAGGGGACCCAGGGGGCAGTATACGAGCAGTACTTC. The chain combines TRBV4-1 with TRBJ2-7; the match to TRBD1 covers 8 bases. Losses at the gene ends were 0 bases for V and 4 bases for J; bases not matched to a gene: 11. The CDR3 has 17 amino acids. The germline CDR1 and CDR2 sequences are MGHRA and YSYEKL.

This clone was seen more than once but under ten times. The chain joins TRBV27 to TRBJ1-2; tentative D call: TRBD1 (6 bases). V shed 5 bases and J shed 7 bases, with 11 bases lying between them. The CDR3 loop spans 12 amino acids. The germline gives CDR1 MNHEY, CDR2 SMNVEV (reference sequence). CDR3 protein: CASSPNRVGYTF. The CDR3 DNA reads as TGTGCCAGCAGTCCCAACAGGGTTGGCTACACCTTC.

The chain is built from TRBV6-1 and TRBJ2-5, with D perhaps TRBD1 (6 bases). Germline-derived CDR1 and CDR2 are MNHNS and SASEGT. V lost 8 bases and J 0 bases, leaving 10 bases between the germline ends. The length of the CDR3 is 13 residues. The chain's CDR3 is CASGTKYQETQYF. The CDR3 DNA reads TGTGCCAGCGGGACAAAGTACCAAGAGACCCAGTACTTC.

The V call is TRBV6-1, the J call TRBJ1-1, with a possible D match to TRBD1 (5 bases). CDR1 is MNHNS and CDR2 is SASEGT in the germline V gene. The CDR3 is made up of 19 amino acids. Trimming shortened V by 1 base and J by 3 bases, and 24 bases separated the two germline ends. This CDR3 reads CASSEGWRQRSSAHTEAFF. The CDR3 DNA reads TGTGCCAGCAGTGAAGGCTGGAGACAGCGTAGTTCGGCGCACACTGAAGCTTTCTTT.

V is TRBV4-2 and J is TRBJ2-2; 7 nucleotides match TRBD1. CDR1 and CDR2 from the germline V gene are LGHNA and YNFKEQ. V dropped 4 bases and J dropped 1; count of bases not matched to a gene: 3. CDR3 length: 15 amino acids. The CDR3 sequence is CASSPGQQNTGELFF. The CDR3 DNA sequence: TGTGCCAGCAGCCCGGGACAGCAGAACACCGGGGAGCTGTTTTTT.

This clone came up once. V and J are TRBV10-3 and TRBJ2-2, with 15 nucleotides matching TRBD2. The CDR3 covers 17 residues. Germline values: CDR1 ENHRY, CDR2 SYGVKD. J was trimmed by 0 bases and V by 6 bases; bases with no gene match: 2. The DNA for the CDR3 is TGTGCCATCAGGGGGACTAGCGGGGGGTCGAACACCGGGGAGCTGTTTTTT. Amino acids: CAIRGTSGGSNTGELFF.